This entry lists 25 T cell receptor beta chains sequenced from one sample in a study of blood T cell repertoires in COVID-19 (dated by TCRdb to 2020 to 2021). Receptors were amplified or captured by the immunoSEQ multiplex PCR assay. This immuneACCESS table, as held by TCRdb, lists in-frame sequences with V and J called but not all clones. Of the missing ones, under half trace to an unresolved V gene in checked studies; the others have no known cause. The sample records 400,000 to 500,000 clones, about 88% of which are singletons. Clones ranked in the top ten supply 1.4% to 1.5% of the sample. The sequenced sample consisted of PBMCs or T cells enriched from blood (not recorded which). All receptors come from a woman aged 18 to 35 who had been exposed to COVID-19.

This clone was counted a single time. The chain joins TRBV5-1 to TRBJ2-7, with a tentative D call TRBD1 (6 bases). Germline CDR1 reads SGHRS; CDR2 reads YFSETQ. The CDR3 runs 15 residues. The ends were cut back, 4 bases at V and 3 bases at J, with 17 bases in the middle. The CDR3 spells CASSPLPTGNYEQYF. In DNA, the CDR3 is TGCGCCAGCAGCCCGCTTCCGACAGGTAACTACGAGCAGTACTTC.

The V call is TRBV24-1, the J call TRBJ2-1, with TRBD2 matching 13 bases. The germline V gene encodes CDR1 KGHDR and CDR2 SFDVKD. The CDR3 sequence is 17 residues long. Germline trimming cut 5 bases from V and 9 bases from J; bases unmatched to any gene: 12. The CDR3 DNA follows: TGTGCCACCAGTGGGCTGGGCGGGACTAGCGGGATGGTTGAGCAGTTCTTC. Its translation is CATSGLGGTSGMVEQFF.

This clone was seen only once. This sequence joins TRBV19 and TRBJ2-2; TRBD1 might be the D (6 bases). The CDR3 consists of 14 residues. The germline V gene has CDR1 LNHDA and CDR2 SQIVND (reference sequence). V lost 4 bases and J 4 bases, leaving 10 bases between the germline ends. The CDR3 protein is CASSTRTATGELFF. The CDR3 nucleotides read TGTGCCAGTAGTACTCGGACAGCCACCGGGGAGCTGTTTTTT.

The CDR3 loop reads CASSPSRVTEAFF. DNA of the CDR3: TGTGCCAGCTCACCTTCGAGGGTCACTGAAGCTTTCTTT. The V call is TRBV18, the J call TRBJ1-1; D is unresolved. This CDR3 is 13 amino acids long. Trimming removed 3 bases at V and 4 bases at J, with 9 bases between. In germline, CDR1 is KGHSH, CDR2 LQKENI.

The J gene is TRBJ2-6, the V gene TRBV30; 8 bases fit TRBD1. The junction had 10 bases not matched to a gene; V was cut back by 6 bases and J by 0 bases. CDR1 GTSNPN and CDR2 SVGIG come from the germline V gene (reference sequence). CDR3 size: 17 residues. The CDR3 here is CACMGQEDHSGANVLTF. In DNA, the CDR3 is TGTGCCTGCATGGGACAGGAAGATCACTCTGGGGCCAACGTCCTGACTTTC.

The rearrangement joins TRBV28 to TRBJ1-2; perhaps TRBD1 as D (6 bases). CDR1 is MDHEN and CDR2 is SYDVKM in the germline V gene. CDR3 size: 16 residues. The ends were cut back, 6 bases at V and 5 bases at J, with 22 bases in the middle. CDR3 in amino acids: CASRVSGATNYYGYTF. Written as DNA, the CDR3 is TGTGCCAGCAGGGTTTCAGGGGCCACCAACTATTATGGCTACACCTTC.

V and J are TRBV30 and TRBJ1-2; no reliable D call. Germline CDR1 reads GTSNPN; CDR2 reads SVGIG (reference sequence). This CDR3 region has 11 residues. V was clipped by 3 bases and J by 2 bases, with 4 bases between them. For the CDR3, the DNA is TGTGCCTGGAGCGTCAACTATGGCTACACCTTC. It yields the protein CAWSVNYGYTF.

This clone occurred once. J is TRBJ2-7 and V is TRBV28; 7 nucleotides agree with TRBD1. The J segment lost 6 bases and the V segment lost 6 bases, leaving 5 bases of the junction unmatched. Per the germline V gene, CDR1 is MDHEN and CDR2 is SYDVKM. The CDR3 covers 12 residues. The CDR3 region has the DNA TGTGCCAGCAGGGGACAGCTAGCCGAGCAGTACTTC. Protein: CASRGQLAEQYF. Looking up the rest from reference TRBV28 and TRBJ2-7 gives the full variable domain: DVKVTQSSRYLVKRTGEKVFLECVQDMDHENMFWYRQDPGLGLRLIYFSYDVKMKEKGDIPEGYSVSREKKERFSLILESASTNQTSMYLCASRGQLAEQYFGPGTRLTVT.

The rearrangement uses TRBV28 and TRBJ1-2; 9 positions agree with TRBD1. V lost 4 bases to trimming and J lost 4 bases; unmatched junction nucleotides: 10. The CDR3 runs 16 residues. CDR1 MDHEN and CDR2 SYDVKM come from the germline V gene. This CDR3 is CASSSGGQGLLYGYTF. The CDR3 DNA follows: TGTGCCAGCAGTTCCGGGGGACAGGGACTACTCTATGGCTACACCTTC.

The chain couples TRBV4-1 to TRBJ2-1, with a possible D match to TRBD2 (6 bases). Looked up from germline, CDR1 is MGHRA and CDR2 is YSYEKL. The CDR3 runs to 13 residues. V was trimmed by 0 bases and J by 9 bases, leaving 9 bases between them. CDR3 sequence (DNA): TGCGCCAGCAGCCAAGAAGGCGGGGCTGAGCAGTTCTTC. Translation gives CASSQEGGAEQFF.

The J gene is TRBJ2-1, the V gene TRBV10-1; possible D gene TRBD2, 6 bases. In germline, CDR1 is WNHNN, CDR2 SYGVQD (reference sequence). This CDR3 is built from 15 residues. The V end was cut by 4 bases, the J end by 8 bases, with 18 bases between. The CDR3 DNA reads as TGCGCCAGCAGTGCCGAAATCGGGAGTGTGGATGAGCAGTTCTTC. Encoded protein: CASSAEIGSVDEQFF.

The chain couples TRBV28 to TRBJ1-1; D gene unclear. The CDR3 extends over 11 amino acids. V lost 7 bases to trimming and J lost 1 base, with 4 bases between them. The germline V gene encodes CDR1 MDHEN and CDR2 SYDVKM. CDR3 in amino acids: CASTENTEAFF. Here the CDR3 DNA reads TGTGCCAGCACAGAGAACACTGAAGCTTTCTTT.

This clone turned up a few times. The chain links TRBV7-2 to TRBJ1-4, with 9 bases aligning to TRBD1. CDR1 and CDR2 (germline): SGHTA, FQGNSA. V trimming: 1 base; J trimming: 4 bases; junction bases outside the gene matches: 7. CDR3 length: 17 amino acids. The CDR3 is CASSLGGQGFFNEKLFF. For the CDR3, the DNA is TGTGCCAGCAGCTTAGGGGGACAGGGATTCTTTAATGAAAAACTGTTTTTT.

Written as DNA, the CDR3 is TGCAGCGTTGAGGGGGACAGATATCAGCCCCAGCATTTT. This sequence encodes CSVEGDRYQPQHF. The chain couples TRBV29-1 to TRBJ1-5; TRBD1 matches 7 bases. CDR1 is SQVTM, CDR2 ANQGSEA, per germline. With V trimmed by 3 bases and J by 5 bases, 4 bases remained unmatched. The CDR3 has 13 residues.

J is TRBJ2-7 and V is TRBV28; a possible D gene is TRBD2 (6 bases). Germline CDR1 MDHEN, CDR2 SYDVKM. V was trimmed by 5 bases and J by 0 bases, leaving 14 bases between them. The CDR3 is 15 residues long. CDR3: CASSTPAGLSYEQYF. CDR3 coding DNA: TGTGCCAGCAGTACCCCGGCGGGACTCTCCTACGAGCAGTACTTC.

This clone has just one count. This chain connects TRBV24-1 to TRBJ2-3; 9 bases agree with TRBD1. V was pared by 1 base and J by 2 bases, with 3 bases of the junction left unmatched. The germline V gene has CDR1 KGHDR and CDR2 SFDVKD. This CDR3 has 16 residues. In nucleotides, the CDR3 is TGTGCCACCAGTGATTTCGGGACAGGGAACACAGATACGCAGTATTTT. As protein: CATSDFGTGNTDTQYF.

The rearrangement links TRBV11-2 to TRBJ2-1, with 8 bases lining up with TRBD1. CDR1 and CDR2 (germline): SGHAT, FQNNGV. The trim removed 4 bases at V and 1 base at J, leaving 9 bases unmatched. This CDR3 contains 17 residues. The CDR3 here is CASSSTGGLWSYNEQFF. The CDR3 nucleotides read TGTGCCAGCAGCTCAACAGGGGGTTTGTGGTCCTACAATGAGCAGTTCTTC.

The chain employs TRBV6-5 and TRBJ2-7; a possible D gene is TRBD2 (5 bases). CDR3 size: 14 residues. The germline V and J ends were trimmed by 0 bases and 9 bases, with 15 bases remaining between them. Germline CDR1 MNHEY, CDR2 SVGAGI. CDR3 coding DNA: TGTGCCAGCAGTTACTCTGGCAGCGGCTTGGTGCAGTACTTC. This sequence encodes CASSYSGSGLVQYF.

CDR3: CASSQAGHLSNQPQHF. The CDR3 DNA reads as TGCGCCAGCAGCCAAGCGGGACACCTGAGCAATCAGCCCCAGCATTTT. The V and J genes are TRBV4-1 and TRBJ1-5; TRBD1 might be the D (6 bases). V lost 1 base and J 1 base, leaving 11 bases between the germline ends. Germline assignment: CDR1 MGHRA and CDR2 YSYEKL. The CDR3 is 16 amino acids.

This chain uses TRBV19 with TRBJ1-2; TRBD1 might be the D (5 bases). Germline CDR1 is LNHDA and CDR2 is SQIVND (reference sequence). The V and J ends lost 1 base and 6 bases respectively, with 15 bases between them. CDR3 length: 15 amino acids. The CDR3 DNA is TGTGCCAGTAGTATAGTGTTGGACAAGGCCCATGGCTACACCTTC. Protein product: CASSIVLDKAHGYTF.

This clone was detected once. J is TRBJ2-1 and V is TRBV19; no clear D gene. The V and J ends lost 2 bases and 9 bases respectively, with 17 bases between them. Germline V gene data show CDR1 as LNHDA and CDR2 as SQIVND (reference sequence). There are 15 residues in the CDR3. The CDR3 nucleotides are TGTGCCAGTAGTATAACCGGTGTTCAAGCCATTGAGCAGTTCTTC. Translation: CASSITGVQAIEQFF.

This clone was picked up one time. J is TRBJ2-1 and V is TRBV5-1; D perhaps matches TRBD1 (5 bases). Germline lookup yields CDR1 SGHRS and CDR2 YFSETQ. V was trimmed by 2 bases and J by 5 bases, leaving 8 bases between them. CDR3 length: 13 amino acids. This CDR3 reads CASSFQGDNEQFF. CDR3 coding DNA: TGCGCCAGCAGCTTCCAAGGGGACAATGAGCAGTTCTTC. The variable domain in full, completed from reference TRBV5-1 and TRBJ2-1, reads KAGVTQTPRYLIKTRGQQVTLSCSPISGHRSVSWYQQTPGQGLQFLFEYFSETQRNKGNFPGRFSGRQFSNSRSEMNVSTLELGDSALYLCASSFQGDNEQFFGPGTRLTVL.

The rearrangement joins TRBV4-2 to TRBJ2-1; tentative D call: TRBD2 (6 bases). The CDR3 sequence is 17 residues long. The germline CDR1 and CDR2 sequences are LGHNA and YNFKEQ. V lost 4 bases to trimming and J lost 1 base, with 17 bases between them. DNA for the CDR3: TGTGCCAGCAGCCTAGAGCAGGAGGGTGTATCCTACAATGAGCAGTTCTTC. Translation: CASSLEQEGVSYNEQFF.

The rearrangement links TRBV7-2 to TRBJ2-3, with 11 bases matching TRBD2. The V and J ends lost 0 bases and 5 bases, in that order; junction bases with no gene match: 4. Germline CDR1 and CDR2: SGHTA and FQGNSA. The CDR3 has 16 residues. Written as DNA, the CDR3 is TGTGCCAGCAGCTTAGCTAGCGGGGGGGCCCTAGATACGCAGTATTTT. It specifies CASSLASGGALDTQYF. Variable domain in full (rest from reference TRBV7-2 and TRBJ2-3): GAGVSQSPSNKVTEKGKDVELRCDPISGHTALYWYRQSLGQGLEFLIYFQGNSAPDKSGLPSDRFSAERTGGSVSTLTIQRTQQEDSAVYLCASSLASGGALDTQYFGPGTRLTVL.

The chain carries TRBV19 and TRBJ1-1; possibly TRBD1 for D (6 bases). The germline V gene has CDR1 LNHDA and CDR2 SQIVND (reference sequence). The CDR3 runs 10 residues. The ends were cut back, 8 bases at V and 7 bases at J, with 8 bases in the middle. DNA of the CDR3: TGTGCCAGTGGACAGTTTGAAGCTTTCTTT. Translated: CASGQFEAFF.